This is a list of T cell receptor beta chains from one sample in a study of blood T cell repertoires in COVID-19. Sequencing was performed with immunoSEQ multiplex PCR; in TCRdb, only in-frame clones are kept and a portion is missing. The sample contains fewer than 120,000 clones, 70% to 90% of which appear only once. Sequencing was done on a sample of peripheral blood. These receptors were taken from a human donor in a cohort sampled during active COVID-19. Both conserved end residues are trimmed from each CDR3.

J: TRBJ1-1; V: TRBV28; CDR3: ASGGVYTEAF
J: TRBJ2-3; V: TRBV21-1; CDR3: ASSKGAEPSTDTQY
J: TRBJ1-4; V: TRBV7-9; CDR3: ASSFGAHEKLF
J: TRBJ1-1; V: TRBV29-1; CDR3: SVDLLLSGNTEAF
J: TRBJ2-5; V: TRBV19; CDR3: ASSTSEAGETQY
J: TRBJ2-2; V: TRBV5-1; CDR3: ASSIGSLRGATGELF
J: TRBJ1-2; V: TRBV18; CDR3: ASSPPGTGYGYT
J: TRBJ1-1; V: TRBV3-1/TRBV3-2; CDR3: ASSQGGGSEAF
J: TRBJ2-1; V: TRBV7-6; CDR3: ASSFPDYERF
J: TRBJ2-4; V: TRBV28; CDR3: ASSFGVRLAKNIQY
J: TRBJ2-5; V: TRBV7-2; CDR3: ASSPRRAEQETQY
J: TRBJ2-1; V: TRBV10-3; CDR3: AISESSGPSMGQF
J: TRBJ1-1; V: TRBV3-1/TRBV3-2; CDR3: ASSQGEGSEAF
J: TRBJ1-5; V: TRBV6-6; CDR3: ASRNRGENQPQH
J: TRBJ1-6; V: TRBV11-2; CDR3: ASSLGTGRNSPLH
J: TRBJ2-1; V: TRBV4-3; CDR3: ASSQEVPSSYNEQF
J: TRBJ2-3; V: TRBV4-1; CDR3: ASSQASGGPTDTQY
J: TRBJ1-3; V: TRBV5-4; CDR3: ASTLVLGTGAISGNTIY
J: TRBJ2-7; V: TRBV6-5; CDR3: ASSTPSGGGDEQY
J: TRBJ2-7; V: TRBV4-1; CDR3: ASSQRTSGSVRYEQY
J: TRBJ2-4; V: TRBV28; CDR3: ASTGQGSWAKNIQY
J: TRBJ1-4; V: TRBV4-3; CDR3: ASSQLTSVNEKLF
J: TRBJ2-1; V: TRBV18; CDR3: ASSPRGESSYNEQF
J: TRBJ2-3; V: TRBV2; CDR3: ASSETGGMGTDTQY
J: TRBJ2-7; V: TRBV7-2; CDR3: ASSLEGTGWNYEQY
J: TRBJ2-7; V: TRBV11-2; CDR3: ASSLSTGIGGYEQY
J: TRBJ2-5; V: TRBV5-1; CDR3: ASSGGRRNVETQY
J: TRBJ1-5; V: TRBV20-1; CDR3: SASRPGTQDQPQH
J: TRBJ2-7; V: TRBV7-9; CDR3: ASSSMTASSYEQY
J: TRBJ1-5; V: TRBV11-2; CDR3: ASSPTGGRQPQH
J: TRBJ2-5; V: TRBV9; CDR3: ASSETPAGETQY
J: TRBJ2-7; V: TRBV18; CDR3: ASTFSRETYEQY
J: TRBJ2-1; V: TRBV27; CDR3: ASNRLALKSSYNEQF
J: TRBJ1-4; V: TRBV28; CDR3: ASSFTGRATNEKLF